This T cell receptor beta chain was sequenced for a study of T cell repertoires in aging, cancer and after chemotherapy. Across the whole study: Donors were grouped into six age bands spanning 30 or younger through 70 or older. Repeat sampling of healthy donors over several months to years showed clear clonal overlap.

This clonotype was seen a handful of times. What it binds is not known. V dropped 3 bases and J dropped 7; count of bases not matched to a gene: 15. The CDR3 has 17 amino acids. Study results and caveats: Untreated cancer patients had significantly lower blood TCR diversity than age-matched healthy donors. In healthy donors, age-related TCR diversity loss mainly reflected lost richness.

Peripheral blood genomic DNA, not sorted cells or RNA, was the template. TRB rearrangements spanning V, D and J were amplified using mixed TRB-A/B primers. TCRdb re-called the multiplex PCR reads through MiXCR, storing one row per CDR3 protein. This sample carries about 11,000 distinct CDR3 sequences, 25% to 30% of them seen once, and the ten largest clones take under 2.5%. This clonotype was obtained from a human donor in good health. Sequenced input: blood. The chain has TRBV12-3 or TRBV12-4 and TRBJ1-5, with 7 bases matching TRBD1. The DNA for the CDR3 is TGTGCCAGCAGTTTTGGATCTCCGCGACAGGGTGAACAGCCCCAGCATTTT. This encodes CASSFGSPRQGEQPQHF.